The rows below give T cell receptor beta chains drawn from one sample of a study of PD-1 blockade in classical Hodgkin lymphoma. The table came from immunoSEQ multiplex PCR; TCRdb's copy has only in-frame clones and leaves some out. The sample lists approximately 61,000 clones, approximately 92% occurring once. The source material was peripheral blood mononuclear cells (PBMCs), sampled at baseline. Source of these receptors: a human donor with classical Hodgkin lymphoma. The CDR3 runs from the conserved cysteine through the conserved F or W. A D gene is named only where the DNA matches it firmly. Size values are once, few and many counts, or a class for expanded clones, and some rows have none.

>-|16|TRBV21-1|-|TRBJ2-7
TGTGCCAGCAGCAAAGTTCTAGTTGGGACAATCCACGAGCAGTACTTC
CASSKVLVGTIHEQYF
>-|14|TRBV30|-|TRBJ1-4
TGTGCCTGGAGTATAAAGGGCCGACATGAAAAACTGTTTTTT
CAWSIKGRHEKLFF
>-|15|TRBV11-2|-|TRBJ1-3
TGTGCCAGCAGCTCGACTAGGCGCTCTGGAAACACCATATATTTT
CASSSTRRSGNTIYF
>-|15|TRBV11-2|-|TRBJ1-5
TGTGCCAGCAGCTTAGATGGTTTAGGGGCCCAGCCCCAGCATTTT
CASSLDGLGAQPQHF
>-|14|TRBV19|-|TRBJ1-1
TGTGCCAGTAGTATGTCATCTCGAGGGACTGAAGCTTTCTTT
CASSMSSRGTEAFF
>-|11|TRBV20-1|few|TRBJ1-4
TGCAGTGCCCCGCGGGGGCTACCACGAATATTT
CSAPRGLPRIF
>-|14|TRBV4-1|-|TRBJ2-3
TGCGCCAGCAGCCAAGCTAGTACTACAGATACGCAGTATTTT
CASSQASTTDTQYF
>TRBD1|13|TRBV19|-|TRBJ2-5
TGTGCCAGTAGTGTTTCCGGGACAGCCGTCCAGTACTTC
CASSVSGTAVQYF
>TRBD1|16|TRBV25-1|few|TRBJ1-1
TGTGCCAGCAGCCTCCAAGGTGGGACAGGGGGCGCATCAGCTTTCTTT
CASSLQGGTGGASAFF
>TRBD2|14|TRBV7-2|-|TRBJ2-1
TGTGCCAGCAGCTTCGGACTAGCGACCTATAAAATGTTCTTC
CASSFGLATYKMFF
>TRBD2|15|TRBV27|once|TRBJ2-5
TGTGCCAGCAGTTATAGACTAGCGGGGGAAGAGACCCAGTACTTC
CASSYRLAGEETQYF
>-|14|TRBV4-1|-|TRBJ2-1
TGCGCCAGCAGCCACTTAGACCCGTACAATGAGCAGTTCTTC
CASSHLDPYNEQFF
>-|12|TRBV4-2|-|TRBJ2-3
TGTGCCAGCAGCCCCGACGGAGATACGCAGTATTTT
CASSPDGDTQYF
>-|17|TRBV6-1|-|TRBJ2-7
TGTGCCAGCAGTGTCCCCCAGAGGGGGACGGGTTCCTACGAGCAGTACTTC
CASSVPQRGTGSYEQYF
>-|14|TRBV18|-|TRBJ1-1
TGTGCCAGCTCACCGACGGACATGAACACTGAAGCTTTCTTT
CASSPTDMNTEAFF
>-|16|TRBV19|-|TRBJ2-2
TGTGCCAGTAGCCCTGTTCAAGGGGTAAACACCGGGGAGCTGTTTTTT
CASSPVQGVNTGELFF
>-|15|TRBV2|-|TRBJ2-7
TGTGCCAGCGGGGGGGAGACAGGTACGCGAGACGAGCAGTACTTC
CASGGETGTRDEQYF